This TCR beta chain was obtained from a study of cytomegalovirus exposure and HLA in healthy donors. Study in general: Membership in the Caucasian-associated ancestry cluster was found for around 81% of 300 to 400 genotyped donors.

60 Vbeta and 13 Jbeta primers were used in PCR. Clones were read by immunoSEQ multiplex PCR, and TCRdb kept only the in-frame ones, dropping some. The sample lists approximately 220,000 clones; around 80% were seen once. This CDR3 is built from 17 residues. The ends lost 3 bases at V and 5 bases at J; junction bases unmatched: 4. From germline, CDR1 is SEHNR and CDR2 FQNEAQ (reference sequence). Source material: PBMCs. V gene TRBV7-9 combines with J gene TRBJ2-1, with 16 bases that match TRBD2. The source of this sequence is a man aged 40-49 years in good health and CMV-seropositive. CDR3 coding DNA: TGTGCCAGCAGCTTGGGACTAGCGGGAGGGCCCGACAATGAGCAGTTCTTC. This codes for CASSLGLAGGPDNEQFF.